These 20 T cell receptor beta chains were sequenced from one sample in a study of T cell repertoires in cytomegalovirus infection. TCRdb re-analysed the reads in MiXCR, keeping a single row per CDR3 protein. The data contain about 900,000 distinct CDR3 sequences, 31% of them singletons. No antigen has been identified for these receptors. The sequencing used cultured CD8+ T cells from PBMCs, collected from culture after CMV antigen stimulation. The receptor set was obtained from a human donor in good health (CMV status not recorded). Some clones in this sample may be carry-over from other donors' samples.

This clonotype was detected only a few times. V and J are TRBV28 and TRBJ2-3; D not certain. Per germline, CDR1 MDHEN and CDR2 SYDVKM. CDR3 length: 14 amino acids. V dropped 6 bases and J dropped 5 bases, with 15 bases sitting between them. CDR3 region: CASSPPRRGDTQYF. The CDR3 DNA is TGTGCCAGCAGCCCTCCCCGGAGAGGAGATACGCAGTATTTT.

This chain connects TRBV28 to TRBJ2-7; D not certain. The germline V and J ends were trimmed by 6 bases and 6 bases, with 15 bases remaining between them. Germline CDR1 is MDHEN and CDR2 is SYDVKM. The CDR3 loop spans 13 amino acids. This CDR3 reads CASSRTAVAEQYV. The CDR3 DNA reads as TGTGCCAGCAGCAGGACGGCTGTAGCCGAGCAGTACGTC.

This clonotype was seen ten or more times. CDR3 bases: TGTGCCAGCAGCTTAAGGTCAGATTATAGCAATCAGCCCCAGCATTTT. Translation gives CASSLRSDYSNQPQHF. The V and J genes are TRBV7-8 and TRBJ1-5; D ambiguous. Germline-derived CDR1 and CDR2 are SGHVS and FQNEAQ. Between the trimmed V and J ends, which lost 2 bases and 0 bases, there was a span of 11 bases. CDR3 length: 16 residues.

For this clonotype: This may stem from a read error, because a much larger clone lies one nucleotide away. This CDR3 is CANSLTGVGYTF. As DNA, the CDR3 is TGTGCCAACAGCTTAACTGGGGTCGGCTACACCTTC. The chain uses TRBV7-8 and TRBJ1-2; D is ambiguous. CDR3 length: 12 amino acids. CDR1 SGHVS and CDR2 FQNEAQ come from the germline V gene.

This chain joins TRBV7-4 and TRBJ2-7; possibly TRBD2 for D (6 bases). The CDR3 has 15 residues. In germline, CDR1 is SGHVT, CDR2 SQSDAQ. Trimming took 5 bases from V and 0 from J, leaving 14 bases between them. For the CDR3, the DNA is TGTGCCAGCAGCCTCCCCAACGGGAGCTCCTACGAGCAGTACGTC. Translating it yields CASSLPNGSSYEQYV.

This CDR3 reads CASSEPGTVLSGNTIYF. The CDR3 DNA follows: TGTGCCAGCAGTGAACCCGGGACAGTACTCTCTGGAAACACCATATATTTT. This rearrangement joins TRBV25-1 to TRBJ1-3; 7 nucleotides line up with TRBD1. J lost 0 bases, V lost 2 bases, and 7 bases had no gene match. This CDR3 has 17 amino acids. CDR1 MGHDK and CDR2 SYGVNS come from the germline V gene.

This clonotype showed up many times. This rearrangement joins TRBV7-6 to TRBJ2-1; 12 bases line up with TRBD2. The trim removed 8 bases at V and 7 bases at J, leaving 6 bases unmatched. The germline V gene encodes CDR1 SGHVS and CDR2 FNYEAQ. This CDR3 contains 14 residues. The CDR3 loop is CASGLAGGRNEQFF. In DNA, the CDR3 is TGTGCCAGCGGTCTAGCGGGGGGGCGGAATGAGCAGTTCTTC.

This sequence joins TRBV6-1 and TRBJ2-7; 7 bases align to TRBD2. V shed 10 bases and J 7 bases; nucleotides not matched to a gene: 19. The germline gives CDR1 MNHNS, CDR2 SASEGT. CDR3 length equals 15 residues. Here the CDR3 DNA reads TGTGCCATCCACATTAGGGCCCCGAAAGCGGGAGAGCAGTACTTC. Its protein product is CAIHIRAPKAGEQYF.

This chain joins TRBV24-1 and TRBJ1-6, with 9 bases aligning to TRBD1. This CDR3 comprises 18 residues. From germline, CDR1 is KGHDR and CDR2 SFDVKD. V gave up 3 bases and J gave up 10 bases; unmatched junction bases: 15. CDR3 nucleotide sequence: TGTGCCACCAGTGATAACCAAGGACAGGGGAAGTTCGACTCACCCCTCCACTTT. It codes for CATSDNQGQGKFDSPLHF.

The CDR3 nucleotides are TGTGCCAGCAGCCCGGACAGGGTCCCCACAAATGAGCAGTTCTTC. It yields the protein CASSPDRVPTNEQFF. J is TRBJ2-1 and V is TRBV7-9, with 8 bases matching TRBD1. Trimming took 5 bases from V and 7 from J; bases not matched to a gene: 10. CDR3 length: 15 residues. CDR1 is SEHNR and CDR2 is FQNEAQ in the germline V gene (reference sequence). Based on the CDR3 plus reference TRBV7-9 and TRBJ2-1, the full variable domain is DTGVSQNPRHKITKRGQNVTFRCDPISEHNRLYWYRQTLGQGPEFLTYFQNEAQLEKSRLLSDRFSAERPKGSFSTLEIQRTEQGDSAMYLCASSPDRVPTNEQFFGPGTRLTVL.

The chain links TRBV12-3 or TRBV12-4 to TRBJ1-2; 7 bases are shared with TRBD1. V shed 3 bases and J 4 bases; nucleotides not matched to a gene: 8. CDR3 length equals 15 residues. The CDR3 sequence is CASSLEDRTSYGYTF. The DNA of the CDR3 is TGTGCCAGCAGTTTGGAGGACAGGACTAGCTATGGCTACACCTTC.

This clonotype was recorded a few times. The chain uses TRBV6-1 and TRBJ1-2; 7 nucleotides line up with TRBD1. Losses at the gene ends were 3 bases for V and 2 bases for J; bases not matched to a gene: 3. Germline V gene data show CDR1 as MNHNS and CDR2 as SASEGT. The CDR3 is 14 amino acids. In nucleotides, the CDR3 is TGTGCCAGCAGTGAGTTGACAGGGAACTATGGCTACACCTTC. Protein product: CASSELTGNYGYTF.

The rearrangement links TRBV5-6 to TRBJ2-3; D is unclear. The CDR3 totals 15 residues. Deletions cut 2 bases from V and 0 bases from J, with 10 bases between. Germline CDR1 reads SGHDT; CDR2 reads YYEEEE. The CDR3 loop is CASSLRVLSTDTQYF. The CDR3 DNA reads TGTGCCAGCAGCTTACGAGTTCTTAGCACAGATACGCAGTATTTT.

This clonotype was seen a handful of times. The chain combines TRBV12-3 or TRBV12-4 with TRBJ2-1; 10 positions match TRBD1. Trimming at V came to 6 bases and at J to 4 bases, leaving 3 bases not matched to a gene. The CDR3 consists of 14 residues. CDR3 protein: CASSRTGGYNEQFF. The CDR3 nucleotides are TGTGCCAGCAGCAGGACAGGGGGATACAATGAGCAGTTCTTC.

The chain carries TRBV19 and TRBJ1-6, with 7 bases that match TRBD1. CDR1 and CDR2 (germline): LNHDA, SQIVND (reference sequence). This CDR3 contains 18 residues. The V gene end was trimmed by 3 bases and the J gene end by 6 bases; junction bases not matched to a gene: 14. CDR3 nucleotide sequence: TGTGCCAGTAGTATGAGCAATGACCCAGGGGGAAGTAATTCACCCCTCCACTTT. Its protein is CASSMSNDPGGSNSPLHF.

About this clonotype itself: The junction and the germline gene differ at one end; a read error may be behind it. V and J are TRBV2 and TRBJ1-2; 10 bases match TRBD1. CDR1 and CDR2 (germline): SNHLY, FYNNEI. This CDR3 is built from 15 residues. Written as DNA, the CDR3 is TGTGCCAGCAGGGAAGGACAGGGGGAATCCTATGGCTACACCTTC. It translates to CASREGQGESYGYTF.

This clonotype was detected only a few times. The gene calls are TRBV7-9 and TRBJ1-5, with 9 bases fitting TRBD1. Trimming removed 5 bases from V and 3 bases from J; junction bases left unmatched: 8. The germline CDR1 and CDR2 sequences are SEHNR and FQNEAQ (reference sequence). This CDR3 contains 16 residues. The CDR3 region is CASSPGTGSTNQPQHF. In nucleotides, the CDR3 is TGTGCCAGCAGCCCAGGGACAGGGAGTACCAATCAGCCCCAGCATTTT.

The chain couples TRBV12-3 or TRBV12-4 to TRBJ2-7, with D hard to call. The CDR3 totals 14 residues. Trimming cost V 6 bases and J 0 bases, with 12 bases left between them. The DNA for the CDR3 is TGTGCCAGCAGCCCTGCGGACCCCTCCTACGAGCAGTACTTC. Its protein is CASSPADPSYEQYF.

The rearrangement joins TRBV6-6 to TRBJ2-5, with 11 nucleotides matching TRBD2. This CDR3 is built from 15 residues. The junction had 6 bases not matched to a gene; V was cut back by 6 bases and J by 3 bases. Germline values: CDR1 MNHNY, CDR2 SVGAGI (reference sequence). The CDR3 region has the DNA TGTGCCAGCAGCCCACTAGCGGGGGTCGAAGAGACCCAGTACTTC. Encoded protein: CASSPLAGVEETQYF.

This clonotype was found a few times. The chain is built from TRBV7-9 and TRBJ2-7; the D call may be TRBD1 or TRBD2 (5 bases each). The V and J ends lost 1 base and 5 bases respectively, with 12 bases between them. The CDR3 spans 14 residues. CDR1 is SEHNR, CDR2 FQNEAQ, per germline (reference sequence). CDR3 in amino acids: CASSLGGRDDEQYV. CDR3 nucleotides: TGTGCCAGCAGCTTAGGGGGCAGGGACGACGAGCAGTACGTC.